These 10 T cell receptor beta chains were sequenced from one sample in a study of technical replicates of blood from a few donors. Assay: immunoSEQ multiplex PCR; the TCRdb copy retains only in-frame clones and omits some. The table lists tens of thousands of clones, roughly 90% of them singletons, with around 4.6% in the top ten. Sequenced material: PBMCs. The receptor source for this set is a human donor in good health. Some clones in this sample may be carry-over from other donors' samples.

The rearrangement uses TRBV11-1 and TRBJ1-6; D is unresolved. The germline V and J ends were trimmed by 3 bases and 7 bases, with 13 bases remaining between them. There are 15 residues in the CDR3. Germline CDR1 and CDR2: SGHAT and FQDESV (reference sequence). Written as DNA, the CDR3 is TGTGCCAGCAGCTTGAGGGTCGCTGAAAATTCACCCCTCCACTTT. Protein sequence: CASSLRVAENSPLHF.

The chain carries TRBV6-5 and TRBJ2-7, with a tentative D call TRBD2 (5 bases). Trimming removed 6 bases at V and 0 bases at J, with 9 bases between. The CDR3 extends over 13 amino acids. Germline assignment: CDR1 MNHEY and CDR2 SVGAGI. CDR3 residues: CASRGSGSYEQYF. As DNA, the CDR3 is TGTGCCAGCAGGGGGAGCGGCTCCTACGAGCAGTACTTC.

This chain uses TRBV7-2 with TRBJ2-2, with 9 bases aligning to TRBD1. CDR1 and CDR2 (germline): SGHTA, FQGNSA. The CDR3 sequence is 18 residues long. V trimming: 5 bases; J trimming: 0 bases; junction bases outside the gene matches: 10. As DNA, the CDR3 is TGTGCCAGCAGCCTGGCGGGACAGGGTTTGGCGAACACCGGGGAGCTGTTTTTT. This encodes CASSLAGQGLANTGELFF.

The chain uses TRBV29-1 and TRBJ1-1; tentative D call: TRBD1 (5 bases). Per germline, CDR1 SQVTM and CDR2 ANQGSEA. The CDR3 length is 12 residues. Between the trimmed V and J ends, which lost 3 bases and 4 bases, there was a span of 9 bases. The CDR3 nucleotides read TGCAGCGTTGACAGGGATGGCACTGAAGCTTTCTTT. Residues: CSVDRDGTEAFF.

The rearrangement uses TRBV21-1 and TRBJ2-1; the DNA was not compared with TRBD2, the D call given in the table. TRBV21-1 is listed as a pseudogene. This CDR3 spans 16 amino acids. CDR3 DNA: TGTGCCAGCATGACTAGCGGGGGGCTCTACTACAATGAGCAGTTCTTC. This codes for CASMTSGGLYYNEQFF.

This chain connects TRBV9 to TRBJ2-3; 9 bases align to TRBD1. The ends lost 3 bases at V and 6 bases at J; junction bases unmatched: 8. Germline CDR1 SGDLS, CDR2 YYNGEE. The CDR3 is 15 amino acids. The CDR3: CASSAGTGRSDTQYF. CDR3 DNA sequence: TGTGCCAGCAGCGCCGGGACAGGGAGGTCCGATACGCAGTATTTT.

V gene TRBV2 combines with J gene TRBJ2-7; D not resolved. The CDR3 is 12 residues long. Germline loops: CDR1 SNHLY, CDR2 FYNNEI. Trimming cost V 4 bases and J 4 bases, with 8 bases left between them. The CDR3 is CASSVTVYEQYF. Here the CDR3 DNA reads TGTGCCAGCAGTGTTACGGTATACGAGCAGTACTTC.

This sequence joins TRBV7-3 and TRBJ1-1, with D possibly being TRBD1 (5 bases). The CDR3 has 10 amino acids. The V end lost 8 bases, the J end lost 4 bases, and 5 bases lay between the germline ends. Germline CDR1 is SGHTA and CDR2 is FQGTGA. The CDR3 protein is CASGATEAFF. CDR3 in DNA: TGTGCCAGCGGGGCCACTGAAGCTTTCTTT.

V and J are TRBV7-6 and TRBJ2-5, with D possibly being TRBD1 (5 bases). The germline V gene encodes CDR1 SGHVS and CDR2 FNYEAQ. This CDR3 contains 12 residues. Trimming pared 5 bases from V and 7 bases from J, leaving 11 bases between. In DNA, the CDR3 is TGTGCCAGCAGCCCGGTTGGGGCGACCCAGTACTTC. Translating it yields CASSPVGATQYF.

The chain employs TRBV5-1 and TRBJ1-1; D is possibly TRBD1 (5 bases). Germline V gene lookup returns CDR1 SGHRS and CDR2 YFSETQ. This CDR3 region has 14 residues. Trimming shortened V by 0 bases and J by 2 bases, and 8 bases separated the two germline ends. As DNA, the CDR3 is TGCGCCAGCAGCTTGGGACAGTACAACACTGAAGCTTTCTTT. This sequence encodes CASSLGQYNTEAFF. The variable domain in full, completed from reference TRBV5-1 and TRBJ1-1, reads KAGVTQTPRYLIKTRGQQVTLSCSPISGHRSVSWYQQTPGQGLQFLFEYFSETQRNKGNFPGRFSGRQFSNSRSEMNVSTLELGDSALYLCASSLGQYNTEAFFGQGTRLTVV.